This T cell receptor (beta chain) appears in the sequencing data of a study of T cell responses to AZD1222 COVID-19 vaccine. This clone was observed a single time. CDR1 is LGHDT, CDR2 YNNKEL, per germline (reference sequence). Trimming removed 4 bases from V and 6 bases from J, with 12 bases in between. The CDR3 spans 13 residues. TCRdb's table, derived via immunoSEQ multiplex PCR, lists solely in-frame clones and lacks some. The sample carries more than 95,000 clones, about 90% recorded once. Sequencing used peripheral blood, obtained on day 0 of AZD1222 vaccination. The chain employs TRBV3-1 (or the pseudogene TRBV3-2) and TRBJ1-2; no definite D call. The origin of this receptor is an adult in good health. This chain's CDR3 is CASSRDTADGYTF. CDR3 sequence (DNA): TGTGCCAGCAGCCGAGATACCGCGGATGGCTACACCTTC.